The rows below give T cell receptor beta chains drawn from one sample of a study of cytomegalovirus exposure and HLA in healthy donors. Sequencing used immunoSEQ multiplex PCR; TCRdb keeps in-frame clones, though not all of them. The table lists over 40,000 clones. Specimen: PBMCs. Receptors were obtained from a woman between 40 and 50 years old in good health and CMV-seronegative. The CDR3 runs from the conserved cysteine through the conserved F or W. The D gene is left open where the match is weak.

V: TRBV29-1; D: TRBD2; J: TRBJ2-5; DNA: TGCAGCGTTTCTGGGGGACTAGCGGGGCAACAAGAGACCCAGTACTTC; CDR3: CSVSGGLAGQQETQYF
V: TRBV6-5; D: NA; J: TRBJ1-5; DNA: TGTGCCAGCAGCCCTACCAGCAATCAGCCCCAGCATTTT; CDR3: CASSPTSNQPQHF
V: TRBV30; D: NA; J: TRBJ1-5; DNA: TGTGCCTGGGGTGAAGGGGCACGTCAGCCCCAGCATTTT; CDR3: CAWGEGARQPQHF
V: TRBV29-1; D: NA; J: TRBJ1-4; DNA: TGCAGCGTTGCGGACACAACTAATGAAAAACTGTTTTTT; CDR3: CSVADTTNEKLFF
V: TRBV5-1; D: TRBD1; J: TRBJ2-1; DNA: TGCGCCAGCAGCTTGGCGACAGGGAATTACAATGAGCAGTTCTTC; CDR3: CASSLATGNYNEQFF
V: TRBV9; D: NA; J: TRBJ2-3; DNA: TGTGCCAGCAGCGGAGGGCGGGGAGGTGCTCATACGCAGTATTTT; CDR3: CASSGGRGGAHTQYF
V: TRBV18; D: TRBD1; J: TRBJ1-5; DNA: TGTGCCAGCTCAGCTGACAGGGGGATTCAGCCCCAGCATTTT; CDR3: CASSADRGIQPQHF
V: TRBV11-2; D: TRBD1; J: TRBJ1-2; DNA: TGTGCCAGCAGCTTATACGGACAGGGGGCCCTCCAGGCTGGCTACACCTTC; CDR3: CASSLYGQGALQAGYTF
V: TRBV5-1; D: NA; J: TRBJ2-7; DNA: TGCGCCAGCAGCATGGGACATCCCGAGCAGTACTTC; CDR3: CASSMGHPEQYF
V: TRBV18; D: NA; J: TRBJ2-5; DNA: TGTGCCAGCTCACCATACCCAGCGCCACAAGAGACCCAGTACTTC; CDR3: CASSPYPAPQETQYF
V: TRBV14; D: NA; J: TRBJ2-2; DNA: TGTGCCAGCAGCCGGTGGACTGGACCAAACACCGGGGAGCTGTTTTTT; CDR3: CASSRWTGPNTGELFF
V: TRBV29-1; D: TRBD1; J: TRBJ1-1; DNA: TGCAGCGCCCCCGGGACGGGACAGTGGAACACTGAAGATTTCTTT; CDR3: CSAPGTGQWNTEDFF
V: TRBV10-3; D: TRBD2; J: TRBJ2-7; DNA: TGTGCCATCAGAGAACCACTAGCGGGAGTGCTCGCCTACGAGCAGTACTTC; CDR3: CAIREPLAGVLAYEQYF
V: TRBV7-9; D: TRBD1; J: TRBJ1-1; DNA: TGTGCCAGCAGCTCCTACAGGGGGACTGAAGCTTTCTTT; CDR3: CASSSYRGTEAFF
V: TRBV5-1; D: NA; J: TRBJ1-2; DNA: TGCGCCAGCAGCCTTCTGCAGGGATCCTATGGCTACACCTTC; CDR3: CASSLLQGSYGYTF
V: TRBV5-1; D: NA; J: TRBJ1-1; DNA: TGCGCCAGCAGCTTGATGGTGGCCACGAACACTGAAGCTTTCTTT; CDR3: CASSLMVATNTEAFF
V: TRBV6-1; D: TRBD2; J: TRBJ2-1; DNA: TGTGCCAGCAGTGAAACCCCTAGCGGGAGGGGTGGCAATGAGCAGTTCTTC; CDR3: CASSETPSGRGGNEQFF
V: TRBV18; D: TRBD1; J: TRBJ1-2; DNA: TGTGCCAGCTCACCACCGGGACAGGGTTCCGTCTACACCTTC; CDR3: CASSPPGQGSVYTF
V: TRBV18; D: NA; J: TRBJ2-7; DNA: TGTGCCAGCTCACCCCAAGACAGTATAGCCTACGAGCAGTACTTC; CDR3: CASSPQDSIAYEQYF
V: TRBV18; D: TRBD1; J: TRBJ2-2; DNA: TGTGCCAGCTCACCACGGACAGGGGGCACCGGGGAGCTGTTTTTT; CDR3: CASSPRTGGTGELFF
V: TRBV14; D: NA; J: TRBJ2-3; DNA: TGTGCCAGCAGCCAAGATCCGCGCAGGGGAAATACGCAGTATTTT; CDR3: CASSQDPRRGNTQYF
V: TRBV7-8; D: TRBD1; J: TRBJ2-3; DNA: TGTGCCAGCAGCCCCCTGACAGGGGGTAGCACAGATACGCAGTATTTT; CDR3: CASSPLTGGSTDTQYF
V: TRBV6-1; D: NA; J: TRBJ2-7; DNA: TGTGCCAGCAGTGAGGGAGGACAATCGGTGCAGTACTTC; CDR3: CASSEGGQSVQYF
V: TRBV9; D: NA; J: TRBJ2-2; DNA: TGTGCCAGCAGCCCCCAGGGGCTAGGTGTCACCGGGGAGCTGTTTTTT; CDR3: CASSPQGLGVTGELFF
V: TRBV6-1; D: TRBD1; J: TRBJ1-2; DNA: TGTGCCAGCAGTCGGGACAGGGGGAAGGATGGCTACACCTTC; CDR3: CASSRDRGKDGYTF
V: TRBV30; D: TRBD2; J: TRBJ2-3; DNA: TGTGCCTGGAGCCTAGCGGGAGGGCTGTTAGATACGCAGTATTTT; CDR3: CAWSLAGGLLDTQYF
V: TRBV10-3; D: NA; J: TRBJ2-7; DNA: TGTGCCATCAGTCCGGGGATAGCGACTGGCGAGCAGTACTTC; CDR3: CAISPGIATGEQYF
V: TRBV7-9; D: TRBD1; J: TRBJ1-2; DNA: TGTGCCAGCTCCTCCGGGGACAGGGAGTTCGGTGGCTACACCTTC; CDR3: CASSSGDREFGGYTF
V: TRBV2; D: TRBD2; J: TRBJ2-2; DNA: TGTGCCAGCAGTGTCGGACTAGCGGGGGGGCTGACCGGGGAGCTGTTTTTT; CDR3: CASSVGLAGGLTGELFF
V: TRBV27; D: NA; J: TRBJ2-7; DNA: TGTGCCAGCAACCTCGTGGCAGGGTCCTACGAGCAGTACTTC; CDR3: CASNLVAGSYEQYF
V: TRBV7-3; D: TRBD2; J: TRBJ2-3; DNA: TGTGCCAGCAGCTCTAGCGGGAAAGGGTCAGATACGCAGTATTTT; CDR3: CASSSSGKGSDTQYF
V: TRBV29-1; D: NA; J: TRBJ2-1; DNA: TGCAGCGTTCTGACCGTTGGAGGTATTGAGCAGTTCTTC; CDR3: CSVLTVGGIEQFF
V: TRBV2; D: TRBD2; J: TRBJ2-1; DNA: TGTGCCAGCAGTGTAAGGCTAGCGGGAGACAATGAGCAGTTCTTC; CDR3: CASSVRLAGDNEQFF
V: TRBV29-1; D: TRBD1; J: TRBJ1-1; DNA: TGCAGCGTATCGACAGGGTCCTTAACTGAAGCTTTCTTT; CDR3: CSVSTGSLTEAFF
V: TRBV5-1; D: TRBD2; J: TRBJ2-5; DNA: TGCGCCAGCAGCCCCCACGGTAGCGGGGAAGAGAACCAGTACTTC; CDR3: CASSPHGSGEENQYF
V: TRBV9; D: TRBD1; J: TRBJ1-5; DNA: TGTGCCAGCAGCGATGGGACAGACAATCAGCCCCAGCATTTT; CDR3: CASSDGTDNQPQHF
V: TRBV28; D: TRBD1; J: TRBJ1-4; DNA: TGTGCCAGCAACTCGGGGACAGGGAAGGAAAAACTGTTTTTT; CDR3: CASNSGTGKEKLFF
V: TRBV5-1; D: TRBD2; J: TRBJ2-1; DNA: TGCGCCAGCAGCCGAGGGACTAGCGCCGCAACCTACAATGAGCAGTTCTTC; CDR3: CASSRGTSAATYNEQFF
V: TRBV4-3; D: TRBD1; J: TRBJ1-2; DNA: TGCGCCAGCAGCCAAGTCAGACAGGGGGCAAATGGCTACACCTTC; CDR3: CASSQVRQGANGYTF
V: TRBV6-1; D: TRBD2; J: TRBJ2-1; DNA: TGTGCCAGCAGTGGACTAGCGGGAGTTAATGAGCAGTTCTTC; CDR3: CASSGLAGVNEQFF
V: TRBV4-1; D: TRBD2; J: TRBJ2-1; DNA: TGCGCCAGCAGCCAAGGGACTAGCGGGACCTACAATGAGCAGTTCTTC; CDR3: CASSQGTSGTYNEQFF
V: TRBV5-1; D: NA; J: TRBJ1-3; DNA: TGCGCCAGCAGCTTGGGGACAGCTGGAAACACCATATATTTT; CDR3: CASSLGTAGNTIYF
V: TRBV19; D: NA; J: TRBJ2-1; DNA: TGTGCCAGTAGCCCCCTCCGCGAGGCTATTCAGGGAGGCAATGAGCAGTTCTTC; CDR3: CASSPLREAIQGGNEQFF
V: TRBV25-1; D: TRBD2; J: TRBJ2-7; DNA: TGTGCCAGCAGTTTAGCGGGGCTCTGGGAGCAGTACTTC; CDR3: CASSLAGLWEQYF
V: TRBV5-1; D: TRBD1; J: TRBJ1-1; DNA: TGCGCCAGTACACCCGGGACAGGGGAAACTGAAGCTTTCTTT; CDR3: CASTPGTGETEAFF
V: TRBV6-1; D: TRBD1; J: TRBJ1-2; DNA: TGTGCCAGCAGTGAAACAGGGGCGGACTATGGCTACACCTTC; CDR3: CASSETGADYGYTF
V: TRBV27; D: TRBD2; J: TRBJ2-3; DNA: TGTGCCAGCAGTTTTTTAGCGGGGGGCCTCACAGATACGCAGTATTTT; CDR3: CASSFLAGGLTDTQYF
V: TRBV29-1; D: TRBD1; J: TRBJ2-1; DNA: TGCAGCGTTGAAGCCACTTCCAGGGGGCAGGTTGAGCAGTTCTTC; CDR3: CSVEATSRGQVEQFF
V: TRBV27; D: NA; J: TRBJ1-1; DNA: TGTGCCAGCAGTTCACGGGACTGGAACACTGAAGCTTTCTTT; CDR3: CASSSRDWNTEAFF
V: TRBV10-3; D: TRBD1; J: TRBJ1-6; DNA: TGTGCCATCAGATCGACAGGGGGCGGTGGTTCACCCCTCCACTTT; CDR3: CAIRSTGGGGSPLHF
V: TRBV25-1; D: TRBD1; J: TRBJ2-1; DNA: TGTGCCAGCAGTGAATGGGACAGGGGTGACAATGAGCAGTTCTTC; CDR3: CASSEWDRGDNEQFF
V: TRBV6-6; D: NA; J: TRBJ2-1; DNA: TGTGCCAGCAGTTACTTCGTGGGAGGATCTCCAATGGAGCAGTTCTTC; CDR3: CASSYFVGGSPMEQFF
V: TRBV2; D: NA; J: TRBJ1-2; DNA: TGTGCCAGCAGTGTGGGGGGGAACTATGGCTACACCTTC; CDR3: CASSVGGNYGYTF